This T cell receptor (beta chain) is from a study of identifying expanded T cells in peripheral blood. Germline V gene sequence: CDR1 MNHEY, CDR2 SVGAGI. With 0 bases removed from V and 2 bases from J, the gap between germline ends came to 9 bases. The CDR3 is 15 residues long. Comments on this clone: Its antigen is unidentified.

Collection occurred without any documented infections or immune events in donors. Produced via immunoSEQ multiplex PCR; TCRdb's table is partial and in-frame only. The sample holds about 86,000 clones, around 84% seen once. General study points: About 1.3 clones differed between technical replicates, versus about 15 and 19 over time. Clone count variance between roughly 2-week samples rose with total template count.

The chain couples TRBV6-5 to TRBJ2-3; D unclear. This clonotype was sampled from a person aged 18 to 75 in good health. Sequencing was performed on blood. The CDR3 nucleotides are TGTGCCAGCAGTTACTCGTCGCAGAACACAGATACGCAGTATTTT. Translating it yields CASSYSSQNTDTQYF.